The rows below give T cell receptor beta chains drawn from one sample of a study of blood T cell repertoires in COVID-19. Measured with immunoSEQ multiplex PCR; TCRdb has only the in-frame clones, and not every one. The table lists 40,000 to 45,000 clones, more than 85% of them singletons. Sequenced: peripheral blood. These TCRs come from a human donor in a cohort sampled during active COVID-19. Both conserved end residues are part of each CDR3. Fields, in order: clone size, D gene, CDR3 length, V gene, J gene, CDR3 DNA, CDR3 protein. D genes are given only for firm matches. Part of the rows lack a size; the others show once, few, many or a class for expanded clones.

size: once; D: .; length: 13; V: TRBV9; J: TRBJ1-2; DNA: TGTGCCAGCAGCGTTGGCAGTAACTATGGCTACACCTTC; CDR3: CASSVGSNYGYTF
size: .; D: TRBD1; length: 14; V: TRBV10-3; J: TRBJ1-5; DNA: TGTGCCATCAGTGAGACACAGGGGAATCAGCCCCAGCATTTT; CDR3: CAISETQGNQPQHF
size: .; D: .; length: 14; V: TRBV9; J: TRBJ2-3; DNA: TGTGCCAGCGGGCACCCAGTTAGTCGTGATACGCAGTATTTT; CDR3: CASGHPVSRDTQYF
size: .; D: .; length: 14; V: TRBV3-1/TRBV3-2; J: TRBJ1-2; DNA: TGTGCCAGCAGCCAAGCACAGGTAAACTATGGCTACACCTTC; CDR3: CASSQAQVNYGYTF
size: .; D: TRBD1; length: 17; V: TRBV19; J: TRBJ2-6; DNA: TGTGCCAGTAGTATCCTGACAGGGGGACAGGGCGCCAACGTCCTGACTTTC; CDR3: CASSILTGGQGANVLTF
size: .; D: .; length: 14; V: TRBV6-5; J: TRBJ1-1; DNA: TGTGCCAGTAAGGACGGGGGGATGAACACTGAAGCTTTCTTT; CDR3: CASKDGGMNTEAFF
size: .; D: .; length: 14; V: TRBV11-2; J: TRBJ1-1; DNA: TGTGCCAGCAGCTTAGATAGGCAGGGCACTGAAGCTTTCTTT; CDR3: CASSLDRQGTEAFF
size: .; D: .; length: 16; V: TRBV5-4; J: TRBJ2-3; DNA: TGTGCCAGCAGCTTGGCACGGACTGGGATTGGAGATACGCAGTATTTT; CDR3: CASSLARTGIGDTQYF
size: .; D: .; length: 15; V: TRBV6-5; J: TRBJ1-1; DNA: TGTGCCAGCACGAAGGGGAACCAGCCTAACACTGAAGCTTTCTTT; CDR3: CASTKGNQPNTEAFF
size: .; D: .; length: 15; V: TRBV6-5; J: TRBJ1-5; DNA: TGTGCCAGCAGATTAAACAGTAACAACAATCAGCCCCAGCATTTT; CDR3: CASRLNSNNNQPQHF